Listed below are T cell receptor beta chains from one sample, sequenced in a study of T cell repertoires in cytomegalovirus infection. TCRdb re-derived calls from the reads in MiXCR, one entry per CDR3 protein. The data hold 210,000 or so distinct CDR3 sequences, with approximately 7% observed a single time. The material sequenced was PBMCs. The source is a human donor in good health (CMV status not recorded). Some clones in this sample may be carry-over from other donors' samples. The CDR3 runs from the conserved cysteine through the conserved F or W. D genes are given only for firm matches. Not every row has a clone size; where given, it reads once, few, many or a size class.

size,J,D,V,DNA,CDR3
many,TRBJ2-3,.,TRBV7-6,TGTGCCAGCAGCCCAACCTTCTGGGGAGATACGCAGTATTTT,CASSPTFWGDTQYF
many,TRBJ2-3,TRBD2,TRBV7-3,TGTGCCAGCAGCTTAAGGGTCCAAGCGGGGGGGAGCCCAGATACGCAGTATTTT,CASSLRVQAGGSPDTQYF
few,TRBJ2-3,.,TRBV29-1,TGCAGCTCCGACGAGGGGCCCAACGGGGATACGCAGTATTTT,CSSDEGPNGDTQYF
many,TRBJ2-5,TRBD2,TRBV28,TGTGCCAGCAGCCCCGGGACTAGCGGGCGTCTTTACCAAGAGACCCAGTACTTC,CASSPGTSGRLYQETQYF
.,TRBJ1-1,.,TRBV10-3,TGTGCCATCAGTCCGAAGACAGTGAACACTGAAGCTTTCTTT,CAISPKTVNTEAFF
many,TRBJ2-7,.,TRBV28,TGTGCCAGCAGTCTCCCCATGGGGAGCTTTTACGAGCAGTACTTC,CASSLPMGSFYEQYF
many,TRBJ2-1,TRBD2,TRBV12-5,TGTGCTAGTGGTTTGGTATGGGGACTACAAAACGAGCAGTTCTTC,CASGLVWGLQNEQFF
many,TRBJ2-1,TRBD2,TRBV12-3/TRBV12-4,TGTGCCAGCAGTTTAATGTCTAGCGGGATGTACAATGAGCAGTTCTTC,CASSLMSSGMYNEQFF
many,TRBJ2-1,.,TRBV7-9,TGTGCCAGCAGCGGCGGGACCCCGGACTACAATGAGCAGTTCTTC,CASSGGTPDYNEQFF
.,TRBJ1-1,.,TRBV2,TGTGCCAGCAGTGCAGGACAGTCCCGTACTGAAGCTTTCTTT,CASSAGQSRTEAFF
.,TRBJ2-3,TRBD1,TRBV20-1,TGCAGTGCTATCCAGACAGGGTCTATAGATACGCAGTATTTT,CSAIQTGSIDTQYF
.,TRBJ2-1,TRBD1,TRBV6-4,TGTGCCAGCAGTGAAGGGGACAGGGCCTACAATGAGCAGTTCTTC,CASSEGDRAYNEQFF
many,TRBJ2-1,TRBD1,TRBV12-3/TRBV12-4,TGTGCCTCCTTACCCCCGGGACAGGGGATCAATGAGCAGTTCTTC,CASLPPGQGINEQFF
many,TRBJ1-2,.,TRBV20-1,TGCAGTGCTAGAGACCACGGACCGATTGAAGGAGGCTACACCTTC,CSARDHGPIEGGYTF
many,TRBJ1-6,.,TRBV6-2/TRBV6-3,TGTGCCAGCAGTCTACCGGGGCTTAGAATCGATTCACCCCTCCACTTT,CASSLPGLRIDSPLHF
many,TRBJ1-1,.,TRBV12-3/TRBV12-4,TGTGCCAGCAGTCGCGGACCGTCGAACACTGAAGCTTTCTTT,CASSRGPSNTEAFF
.,TRBJ1-2,TRBD1,TRBV29-1,TGCAGCGCCGATTCCGGGACAGGGGCCTATGGCTACACCTTC,CSADSGTGAYGYTF
many,TRBJ1-6,.,TRBV20-1,TGCAGTGCTAGAGTCAGAGCTGATCCCTATAATTCACCCCTCCACTTT,CSARVRADPYNSPLHF
many,TRBJ2-1,.,TRBV10-2,TGCGCCAGCAGGACGTACAATGAGCAGTTCTTC,CASRTYNEQFF
.,TRBJ2-1,.,TRBV27,TGTGCCAGCAGCTACCACCCAAGGGAAAATGAGCAGTTCTTC,CASSYHPRENEQFF
many,TRBJ1-2,TRBD1,TRBV7-2,TGTGCCAGCAGCTATCAACAGGGGGAGGGCTTGGGCTATGGCTACACCTTC,CASSYQQGEGLGYGYTF
many,TRBJ1-1,TRBD1,TRBV6-5,TGTGCCAGCAGCCTATTGGGACAGACGAACACTGAAGCTTTCTTT,CASSLLGQTNTEAFF
few,TRBJ2-1,TRBD2,TRBV19,TGTGCCAGTAGTATAATGGGACTAGGGAATAATGAGCAGTTCTTC,CASSIMGLGNNEQFF